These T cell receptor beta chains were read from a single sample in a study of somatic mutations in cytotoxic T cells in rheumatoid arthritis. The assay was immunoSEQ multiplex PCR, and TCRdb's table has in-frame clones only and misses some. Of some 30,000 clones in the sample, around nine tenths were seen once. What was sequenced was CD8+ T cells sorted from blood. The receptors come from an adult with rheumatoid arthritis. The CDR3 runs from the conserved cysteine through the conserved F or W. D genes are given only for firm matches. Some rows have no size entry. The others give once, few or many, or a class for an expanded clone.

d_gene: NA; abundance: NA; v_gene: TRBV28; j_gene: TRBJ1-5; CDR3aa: CASSLRVGQPQHF; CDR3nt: TGTGCCAGCAGTTTAAGGGTGGGGCAGCCCCAGCATTTT
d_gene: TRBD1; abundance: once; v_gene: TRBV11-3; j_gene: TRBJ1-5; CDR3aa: CASSLGAGQGFCQPQHF; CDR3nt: TGTGCCAGCAGCTTAGGCGCGGGACAGGGCTTTTGTCAGCCCCAGCATTTT
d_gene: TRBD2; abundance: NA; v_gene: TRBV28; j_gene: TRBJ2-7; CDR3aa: CASSLYPGGGYEQYF; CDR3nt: TGTGCCAGCAGTTTATATCCGGGGGGTGGCTACGAGCAGTACTTC
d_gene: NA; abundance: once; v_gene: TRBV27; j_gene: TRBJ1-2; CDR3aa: CASSLVGQDYGYTF; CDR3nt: TGTGCCAGCAGCTTGGTGGGGCAGGACTATGGCTACACCTTC
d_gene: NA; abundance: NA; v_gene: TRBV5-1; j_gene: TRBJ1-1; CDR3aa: CASSVQQGTEAFF; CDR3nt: TGCGCCAGCAGCGTACAACAGGGAACTGAAGCTTTCTTT
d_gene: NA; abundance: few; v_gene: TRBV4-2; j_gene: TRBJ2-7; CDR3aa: CASSQENKNYEQYF; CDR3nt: TGTGCCAGCAGCCAAGAAAACAAAAACTACGAGCAGTACTTC
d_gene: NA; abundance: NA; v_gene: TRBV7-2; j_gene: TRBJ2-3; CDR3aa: CASRPLLWEVQYF; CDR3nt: TGTGCCAGCAGACCGCTCCTGTGGGAGGTGCAGTATTTT
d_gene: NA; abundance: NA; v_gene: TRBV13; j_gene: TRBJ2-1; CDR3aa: CASSFRLRGNEQFF; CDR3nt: TGTGCCAGCAGCTTTCGGCTCAGAGGCAATGAGCAGTTCTTC
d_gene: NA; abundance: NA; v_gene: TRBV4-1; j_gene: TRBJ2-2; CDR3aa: CASSQDITGSAGELFF; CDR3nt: TGCGCCAGCAGCCAAGATATCACGGGTAGCGCCGGGGAGCTGTTTTTT
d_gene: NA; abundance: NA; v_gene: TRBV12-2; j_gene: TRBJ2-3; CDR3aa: CASRLRGTSADTQYF; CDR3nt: TGTGCAAGTCGCCTGCGGGGGACGTCCGCAGATACGCAGTATTTT
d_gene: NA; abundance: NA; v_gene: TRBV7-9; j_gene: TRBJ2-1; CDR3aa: CASSLSGNEQFF; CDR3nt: TGTGCCAGCAGCCTATCGGGGAATGAGCAGTTCTTC
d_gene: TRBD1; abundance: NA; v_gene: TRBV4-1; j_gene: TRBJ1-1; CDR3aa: CASSRDGEGAGDTEAFF; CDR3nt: TGCGCCAGCAGCCGAGATGGGGAGGGGGCTGGTGACACTGAAGCTTTCTTT
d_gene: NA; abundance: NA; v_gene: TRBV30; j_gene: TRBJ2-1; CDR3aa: CAWSVGGNYEQFF; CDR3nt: TGTGCCTGGAGTGTAGGGGGGAACTATGAGCAGTTCTTC
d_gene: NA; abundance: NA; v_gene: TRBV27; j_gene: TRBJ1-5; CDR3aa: CASSSYGGLSNQPQHF; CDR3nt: TGTGCCAGCAGTTCCTATGGGGGCCTTAGCAATCAGCCCCAGCATTTT
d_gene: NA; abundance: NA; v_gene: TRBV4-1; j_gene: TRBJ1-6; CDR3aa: CASSQVSASGKNSPLHF; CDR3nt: TGCGCCAGCAGCCAAGTTTCTGCCAGCGGGAAAAATTCACCCCTCCACTTT
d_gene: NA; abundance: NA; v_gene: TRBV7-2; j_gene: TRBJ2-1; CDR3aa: CASSTTGNEQFF; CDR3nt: TGTGCCAGCAGCACGACAGGAAACGAGCAGTTCTTC
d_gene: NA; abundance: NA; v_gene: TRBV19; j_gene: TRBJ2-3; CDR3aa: CASSMGTHSTDTQYF; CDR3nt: TGTGCCAGTAGTATGGGTACTCATAGCACAGATACGCAGTATTTT
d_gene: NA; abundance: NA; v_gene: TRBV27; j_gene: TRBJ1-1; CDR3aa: CASSSGTANTEAFF; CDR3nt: TGTGCCAGCAGTTCGGGGACCGCGAACACTGAAGCTTTCTTT
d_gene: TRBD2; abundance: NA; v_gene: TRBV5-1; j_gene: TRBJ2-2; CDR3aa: CASSVKTSGSDTGELFF; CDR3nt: TGCGCCAGCAGCGTTAAGACTAGCGGGAGCGACACCGGGGAGCTGTTTTTT
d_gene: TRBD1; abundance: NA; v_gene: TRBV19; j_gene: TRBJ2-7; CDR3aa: CASSIVQGAYEQYF; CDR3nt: TGTGCCAGTAGTATAGTCCAGGGGGCCTACGAGCAGTACTTC
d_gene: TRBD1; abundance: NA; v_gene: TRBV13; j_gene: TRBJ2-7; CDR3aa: CASSLAGQGFSYEQYF; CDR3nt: TGTGCCAGCAGCCTTGCTGGACAGGGATTCTCCTACGAGCAGTACTTC
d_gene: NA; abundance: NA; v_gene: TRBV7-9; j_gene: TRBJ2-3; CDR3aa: CASSLPGATDTQYF; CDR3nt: TGTGCCAGCAGCTTACCCGGGGCCACAGATACGCAGTATTTT
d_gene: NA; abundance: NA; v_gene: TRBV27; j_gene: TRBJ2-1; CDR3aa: CASSELPSSYNEQFF; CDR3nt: TGTGCCAGCAGTGAACTCCCCAGCTCCTACAATGAGCAGTTCTTC
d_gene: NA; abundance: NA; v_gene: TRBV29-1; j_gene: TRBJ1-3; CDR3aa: CSVSAGDGNTIYF; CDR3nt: TGCAGCGTCTCCGCTGGCGATGGAAACACCATATATTTT
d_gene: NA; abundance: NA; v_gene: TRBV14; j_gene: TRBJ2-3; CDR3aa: CASSQDWDSLGTQYF; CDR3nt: TGTGCCAGCAGCCAAGACTGGGACTCCTTAGGTACGCAGTATTTT
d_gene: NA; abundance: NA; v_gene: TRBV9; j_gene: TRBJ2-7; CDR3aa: CASSATGGQDEQYF; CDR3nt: TGTGCCAGCAGCGCCACCGGAGGGCAAGACGAGCAGTACTTC
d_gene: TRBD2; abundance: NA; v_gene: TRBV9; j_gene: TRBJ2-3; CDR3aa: CATSRGGNSADTQYF; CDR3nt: TGTGCCACCTCGAGGGGAGGGAATAGCGCAGATACGCAGTATTTT
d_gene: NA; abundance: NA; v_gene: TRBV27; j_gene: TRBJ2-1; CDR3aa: CASSVGTKGGEQFF; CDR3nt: TGTGCCAGCAGCGTAGGGACAAAAGGCGGGGAGCAGTTCTTC
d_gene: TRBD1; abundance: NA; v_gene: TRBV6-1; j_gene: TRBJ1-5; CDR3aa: CASSEPGQGNQPQHF; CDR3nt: TGTGCCAGCAGTGAACCGGGACAGGGGAATCAGCCCCAGCATTTT
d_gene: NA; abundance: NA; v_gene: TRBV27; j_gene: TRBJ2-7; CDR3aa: CASALSSGGAYEQYF; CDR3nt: TGTGCCAGCGCATTATCCTCGGGCGGAGCCTACGAGCAGTACTTC
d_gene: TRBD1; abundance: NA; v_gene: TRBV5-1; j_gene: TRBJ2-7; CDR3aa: CASSWNRGATYEQYF; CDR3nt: TGCGCCAGCAGCTGGAACAGGGGAGCTACCTACGAGCAGTACTTC
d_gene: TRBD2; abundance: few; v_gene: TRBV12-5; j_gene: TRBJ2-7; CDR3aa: CASGMGGGEGEQYF; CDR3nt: TGTGCTAGTGGTATGGGGGGAGGGGAAGGCGAGCAGTACTTC
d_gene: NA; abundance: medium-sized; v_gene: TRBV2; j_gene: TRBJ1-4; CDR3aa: CASSDWVEKLFF; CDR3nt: TGTGCCAGCAGTGACTGGGTGGAAAAACTGTTTTTT
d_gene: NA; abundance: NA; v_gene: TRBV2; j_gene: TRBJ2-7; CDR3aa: CASSEAALGGYEQYF; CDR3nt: TGTGCCAGCAGTGAAGCAGCACTAGGGGGTTACGAGCAGTACTTC
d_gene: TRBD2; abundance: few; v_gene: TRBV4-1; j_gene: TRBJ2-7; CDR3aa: CASSQALIAGDISYEQYF; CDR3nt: TGCGCCAGCAGCCAAGCCCTGATAGCGGGGGACATCTCCTACGAGCAGTACTTC
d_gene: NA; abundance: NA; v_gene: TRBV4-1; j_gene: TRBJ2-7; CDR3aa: CASSPRDGISYEQYF; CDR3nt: TGCGCCAGCAGCCCCCGGGACGGGATCTCCTACGAGCAGTACTTC
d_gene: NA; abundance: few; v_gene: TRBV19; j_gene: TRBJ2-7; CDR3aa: CASSMSLSLISYEQYF; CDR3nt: TGTGCCAGTAGTATGTCCCTCAGCCTTATCTCCTACGAGCAGTACTTC
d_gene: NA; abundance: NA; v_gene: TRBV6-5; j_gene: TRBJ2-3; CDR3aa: CASSYWGGDTDTQYF; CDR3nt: TGTGCCAGCAGTTATTGGGGAGGTGACACAGATACGCAGTATTTT
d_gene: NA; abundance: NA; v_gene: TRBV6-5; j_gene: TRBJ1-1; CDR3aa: CASTLIVGRKTEAFF; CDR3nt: TGTGCCAGCACCCTAATCGTGGGGAGGAAGACTGAAGCTTTCTTT
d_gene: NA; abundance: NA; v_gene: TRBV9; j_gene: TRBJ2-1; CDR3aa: CASNIWGGADEQFF; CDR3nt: TGTGCCAGCAACATCTGGGGGGGGGCGGATGAGCAGTTCTTC
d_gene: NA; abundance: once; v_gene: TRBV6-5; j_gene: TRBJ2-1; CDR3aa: CASTSGINEQFF; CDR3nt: TGTGCCAGCACCAGTGGGATAAATGAGCAGTTCTTC
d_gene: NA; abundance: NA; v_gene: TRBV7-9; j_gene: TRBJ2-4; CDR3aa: CASSSLSGILAKNIQYF; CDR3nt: TGTGCCAGCAGCTCCCTCTCGGGGATACTAGCCAAAAACATTCAGTACTTC
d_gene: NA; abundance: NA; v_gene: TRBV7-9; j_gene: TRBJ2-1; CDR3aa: CASSSKVSYNEQFF; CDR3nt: TGTGCCAGCAGCTCGAAAGTCAGCTACAATGAGCAGTTCTTC
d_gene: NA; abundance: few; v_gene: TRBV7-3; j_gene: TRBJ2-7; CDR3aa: CASSPGDSYEQYF; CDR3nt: TGTGCCAGCAGCCCTGGGGACTCCTACGAGCAGTACTTC
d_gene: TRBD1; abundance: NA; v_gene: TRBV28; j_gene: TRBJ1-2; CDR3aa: CASSPWDSNNYGYTF; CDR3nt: TGTGCCAGCAGTCCGTGGGACAGCAATAACTATGGCTACACCTTC
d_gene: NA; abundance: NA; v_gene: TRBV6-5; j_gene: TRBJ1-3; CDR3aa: CASSWSGGSGNTIYF; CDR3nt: TGTGCCAGCAGCTGGTCGGGGGGCTCTGGAAACACCATATATTTT
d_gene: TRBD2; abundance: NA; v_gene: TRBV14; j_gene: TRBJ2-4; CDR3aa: CASSQGLAEVQAKNIQYF; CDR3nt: TGTGCCAGCAGCCAGGGACTAGCGGAGGTCCAAGCCAAAAACATTCAGTACTTC
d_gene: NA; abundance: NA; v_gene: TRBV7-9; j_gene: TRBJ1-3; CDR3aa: CASSWESGNTIYF; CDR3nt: TGTGCCAGCAGCTGGGAAAGTGGAAACACCATATATTTT
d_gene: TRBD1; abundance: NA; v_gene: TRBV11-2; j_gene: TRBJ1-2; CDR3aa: CASSKTGGFGYTF; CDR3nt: TGTGCCAGCAGCAAGACAGGGGGCTTTGGCTACACCTTC
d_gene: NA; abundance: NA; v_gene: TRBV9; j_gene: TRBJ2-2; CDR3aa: CASKGPNTGELFF; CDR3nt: TGTGCCAGCAAGGGGCCGAACACCGGGGAGCTGTTTTTT
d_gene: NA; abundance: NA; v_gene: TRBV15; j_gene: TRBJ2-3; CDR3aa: CATSRDATPYTDTQYF; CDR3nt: TGTGCCACCAGCAGAGACGCGACACCTTACACAGATACGCAGTATTTT
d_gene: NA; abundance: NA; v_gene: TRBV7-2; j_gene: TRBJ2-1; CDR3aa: CASSYSGLSYNEQFF; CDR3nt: TGTGCCAGCAGCTATAGCGGCCTCTCCTACAATGAGCAGTTCTTC
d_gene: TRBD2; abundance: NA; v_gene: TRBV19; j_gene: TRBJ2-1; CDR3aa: CASSTERLSGRSYNEQFF; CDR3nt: TGTGCCAGTAGTACCGAGCGTCTTAGCGGGAGGTCCTACAATGAGCAGTTCTTC
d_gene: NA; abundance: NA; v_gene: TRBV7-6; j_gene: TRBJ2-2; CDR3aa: CASSLAGGWNGELFF; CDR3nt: TGTGCCAGCAGCTTAGCGGGGGGATGGAACGGGGAGCTGTTTTTT
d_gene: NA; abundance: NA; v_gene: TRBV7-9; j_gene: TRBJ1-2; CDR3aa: CASSLGTGRGYTF; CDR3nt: TGTGCCAGCAGCTTAGGAACAGGGAGGGGCTACACCTTC
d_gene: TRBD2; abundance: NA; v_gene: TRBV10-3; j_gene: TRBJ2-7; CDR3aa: CAISVPGGYEQYF; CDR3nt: TGTGCCATCAGTGTACCGGGGGGGTACGAGCAGTACTTC
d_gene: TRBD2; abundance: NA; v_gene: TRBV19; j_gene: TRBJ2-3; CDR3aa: CASSGGERSSTDTQYF; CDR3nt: TGTGCCAGTAGTGGGGGGGAGCGGAGTAGCACAGATACGCAGTATTTT
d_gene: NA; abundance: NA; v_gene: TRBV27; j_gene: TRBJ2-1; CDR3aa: CASIADSGGYNEQFF; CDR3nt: TGTGCCAGCATCGCTGATAGCGGCGGATACAATGAGCAGTTCTTC
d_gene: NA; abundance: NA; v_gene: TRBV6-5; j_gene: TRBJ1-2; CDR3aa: CASSSWTVNYGYTF; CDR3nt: TGTGCCAGCAGTTCCTGGACAGTTAACTATGGCTACACCTTC
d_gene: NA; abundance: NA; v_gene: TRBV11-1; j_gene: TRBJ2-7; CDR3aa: CASSVSLEQYF; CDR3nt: TGTGCCAGCAGCGTTAGTCTCGAGCAGTACTTC